This TCR beta chain emerged from a study of T cell repertoires in cytomegalovirus infection. CDR1 SNHLY and CDR2 FYNNEI come from the germline V gene. V gave up 9 bases and J gave up 7 bases; unmatched junction bases: 15. The CDR3 is 15 residues long. General observations from the study: Carriers of CMV and the relevant HLA type were discriminated by public TCR beta frequency.

Concerning this clonotype: Its target is unknown.

From the reads, TCRdb called clonotypes with MiXCR, one entry per CDR3 protein. The sample has 550,000 to 850,000 distinct CDR3 sequences, 30% to 35% seen once. This chain uses TRBV2 with TRBJ2-3, with TRBD1 matching over 8 bases. The source of this sequence is a human donor in good health (CMV status not recorded). Some clones in this sample may be carry-over from other donors' samples. Sequencing used cultured PBMCs, obtained from culture after CMV antigen stimulation. CDR3 protein: CARAWGQGASYTQYF. CDR3 bases: TGTGCCAGGGCATGGGGGCAGGGGGCCTCCTATACGCAGTATTTT.